The clone carrying this T cell receptor (beta chain) was detected only a few times. V lost 0 bases and J lost 2, with 9 bases in between. The CDR3 has 14 residues. From germline, CDR1 is SGHRS and CDR2 YFSETQ. Diagnoses rested on clinical symptoms, serum thyroxine and TRAb, thyroid ultrasound and orbital computed tomography. These data are taken from a study of T cells in Graves' hyperthyroidism and ophthalmopathy. TCR beta CDR3 regions were amplified from RNA. The HTBI primer set served for first-round RT-PCR of the TCR CDR3. TCRdb analysed the multiplex PCR reads with MiXCR anew, one entry per CDR3 protein. The table records 500,000 to 650,000 distinct CDR3 sequences, 15% to 20% of them present only once.

V and J are TRBV5-1 and TRBJ2-7; D not resolved. Sequences were obtained from blood. The TCR was taken from a woman between 18 and 30 years old with Graves' ophthalmopathy. CDR3 protein: CASSLVSTPYEQYF. The CDR3, as DNA: TGCGCCAGCAGCTTGGTTAGTACCCCCTACGAGCAGTACTTC. Looking up the rest from reference TRBV5-1 and TRBJ2-7 gives the full variable domain: KAGVTQTPRYLIKTRGQQVTLSCSPISGHRSVSWYQQTPGQGLQFLFEYFSETQRNKGNFPGRFSGRQFSNSRSEMNVSTLELGDSALYLCASSLVSTPYEQYFGPGTRLTVT.